The 23 T cell receptor beta chains reported below all come from one sample, sequenced in a study of cytomegalovirus exposure and HLA in healthy donors. It was with 60 Vbeta and 13 Jbeta primers that the PCR ran. Repertoires were generated with immunoSEQ multiplex PCR, while TCRdb's copy carries only in-frame clones and drops some. The sample yields over 150,000 clones, approximately 74% seen once. Sequences were obtained from PBMCs. The receptors originated from a woman in her thirties in good health and CMV-seronegative.

The chain recombines TRBV7-9 with TRBJ1-2; TRBD1 aligns across 8 bases. There are 14 residues in the CDR3. Germline-derived CDR1 and CDR2 are SEHNR and FQNEAQ (reference sequence). After removal of 3 bases from V and 5 bases from J, the junction contained 5 bases not matched to a gene. CDR3 amino acids: CASSLSTGDYGYTF. CDR3 DNA: TGTGCCAGCAGCTTGTCGACAGGGGATTATGGCTACACCTTC. Full variable domain (missing parts from reference TRBV7-9 and TRBJ1-2): DTGVSQNPRHKITKRGQNVTFRCDPISEHNRLYWYRQTLGQGPEFLTYFQNEAQLEKSRLLSDRFSAERPKGSFSTLEIQRTEQGDSAMYLCASSLSTGDYGYTFGSGTRLTVV.

Of note for this clone: At one end, the junction sequence differs from germline, possibly due to a read error. The chain joins TRBV7-9 to TRBJ2-1, with 11 bases aligning to TRBD2. There are 15 residues in the CDR3. Germline V gene sequence: CDR1 SEHNR, CDR2 FQNEAQ (reference sequence). CDR3 sequence: CSSSLAGGEPNEQFF. The CDR3 DNA sequence: TGTTCCAGCAGCTTAGCGGGAGGGGAACCCAATGAGCAGTTCTTC.

The rearrangement links TRBV28 to TRBJ2-2, with a possible D match to TRBD2 (5 bases). The CDR3 is 12 residues long. CDR1 MDHEN and CDR2 SYDVKM come from the germline V gene. V lost 5 bases, J lost 5 bases, and 6 bases lay in between. CDR3 sequence (DNA): TGTGCCAGCAGTCTAGCAACCGGGGAGCTGTTTTTT. It codes for CASSLATGELFF.

The V gene is TRBV5-1, the J gene TRBJ1-4, with D possibly TRBD1 on 5 matching bases. Germline CDR1 reads SGHRS; CDR2 reads YFSETQ. Trimming left V 4 bases short and J 8 bases short, with 12 bases between. The length of the CDR3 is 13 residues. CDR3 nucleotide sequence: TGCGCCAGCAGCGCCCAGGACACAGAAAAACTGTTTTTT. Translation: CASSAQDTEKLFF. The entire variable domain, with the rest obtained from reference TRBV5-1 and TRBJ1-4, is as follows: KAGVTQTPRYLIKTRGQQVTLSCSPISGHRSVSWYQQTPGQGLQFLFEYFSETQRNKGNFPGRFSGRQFSNSRSEMNVSTLELGDSALYLCASSAQDTEKLFFGSGTQLSVL.

The V and J genes are TRBV4-2 and TRBJ1-4; 7 bases agree with TRBD1. Germline trimming cut 2 bases from V and 2 bases from J; bases unmatched to any gene: 2. The V gene's germline CDR1 is LGHNA and CDR2 YNFKEQ. The CDR3 covers 15 residues. The CDR3 DNA sequence: TGTGCCAGCAGCCAATCGGGACAGACTAATGAAAAACTGTTTTTT. Translating gives CASSQSGQTNEKLFF.

The chain has TRBV7-3 and TRBJ2-2; weak D call: TRBD1 (6 bases). This CDR3 is 16 amino acids long. From germline, CDR1 is SGHTA and CDR2 FQGTGA. Trimming removed 6 bases from V and 7 bases from J, with 21 bases in between. The CDR3 bases are TGTGCCAGCAGTACCCAGGGGACACAAGAGGGCGGGGAGCTGTTTTTT. Protein: CASSTQGTQEGGELFF.

V is TRBV4-3 and J is TRBJ1-3, with D possibly being TRBD1 (5 bases). Germline CDR1 LGHNA, CDR2 YSLEER. CDR3 length equals 13 residues. V was pared by 3 bases and J by 4 bases, with 7 bases between. In nucleotides, the CDR3 is TGCGCCAGCAGCCACGGGGGAGGAAACACCATATATTTT. Translation gives CASSHGGGNTIYF.

This clone has only a few counts. This sequence joins TRBV4-3 and TRBJ2-3; a possible D gene is TRBD2 (5 bases). Between the trimmed V and J ends, which lost 1 base and 5 bases, there was a span of 13 bases. The CDR3 extends over 15 amino acids. Per germline, CDR1 LGHNA and CDR2 YSLEER. CDR3 region: CASSQVPTSGDTQYF. Written as DNA, the CDR3 is TGCGCCAGCAGCCAAGTCCCCACTAGTGGAGATACGCAGTATTTT.

The chain combines TRBV18 with TRBJ2-2; tentatively, D is TRBD1 (6 bases). CDR1 KGHSH and CDR2 LQKENI come from the germline V gene. CDR3 length equals 16 residues. The V end was cut by 5 bases, the J end by 2 bases, with 15 bases between. CDR3 bases: TGTGCCAGCTCAAGGTACGGGACACCAAACACCGGGGAGCTGTTTTTT. Translating gives CASSRYGTPNTGELFF. Full variable domain (rest looked up from reference TRBV18 and TRBJ2-2): NAGVMQNPRHLVRRRGQEARLRCSPMKGHSHVYWYRQLPEEGLKFMVYLQKENIIDESGMPKERFSAEFPKEGPSILRIQQVVRGDSAAYFCASSRYGTPNTGELFFGEGSRLTVL.

This sequence joins TRBV30 and TRBJ1-3, with D tentatively TRBD1 (6 bases). CDR1 is GTSNPN and CDR2 is SVGIG in the germline V gene (reference sequence). The CDR3 is made up of 15 amino acids. Trimming shortened V by 3 bases and J by 4 bases, and 16 bases separated the two germline ends. The CDR3 DNA reads as TGTGCCTGGAGCTGGGGGGGCGCGTTGGGAAACACCATATATTTT. Its translation is CAWSWGGALGNTIYF.

The chain employs TRBV28 and TRBJ2-1, with a weak D call TRBD2 (6 bases). V was pared by 5 bases and J by 6 bases, with 11 bases between. Germline V gene sequence: CDR1 MDHEN, CDR2 SYDVKM. This CDR3 contains 13 residues. The CDR3 reads CASSTGLVNEQFF. The CDR3, as DNA: TGTGCCAGCAGTACGGGACTCGTCAATGAGCAGTTCTTC.

This sequence joins TRBV18 and TRBJ2-4, with D possibly being TRBD2 (6 bases). CDR1 is KGHSH, CDR2 LQKENI, per germline. This CDR3 contains 14 residues. Deletions cut 6 bases from V and 8 bases from J, with 17 bases between. The CDR3 reads CASSPPGAVYIQYF. The CDR3 nucleotides are TGTGCCAGCTCCCCCCCGGGAGCTGTGTACATTCAGTACTTC.

There are a few counts of this clone. V is TRBV4-3 and J is TRBJ1-5; D is uncertain. Germline V CDR1 and CDR2: LGHNA, YSLEER. V was cut by 0 bases and J by 2 bases, with 11 bases left in between. CDR3 length: 16 amino acids. The CDR3 nucleotides read TGCGCCAGCAGCCAAGAAAATCGTCGGGGCAATCAGCCCCAGCATTTT. It is translated as CASSQENRRGNQPQHF.

CDR3 sequence (DNA): TGTGCCAGCAGCCGGACAGGAGGCACAGATACGCAGTATTTT. Amino acids: CASSRTGGTDTQYF. The genes are TRBV7-9 and TRBJ2-3; 7 nucleotides agree with TRBD1. Per the germline V gene, CDR1 is SEHNR and CDR2 is FQNEAQ (reference sequence). CDR3 length: 14 amino acids. With V trimmed by 5 bases and J by 1 base, 3 bases remained unmatched.

This clone was seen a handful of times. This chain connects TRBV6-5 to TRBJ2-6; unclear D gene. Germline V lookup: CDR1 MNHEY, CDR2 SVGAGI. Trimming removed 4 bases from V and 2 bases from J, with 9 bases in between. CDR3 size: 15 residues. CDR3 amino acids: CASSLTRPGANVLTF. The CDR3 DNA reads as TGTGCCAGCAGTTTAACGCGCCCTGGGGCCAACGTCCTGACTTTC.

The rearrangement uses TRBV19 and TRBJ2-2; D is unclear. Germline CDR1 reads LNHDA; CDR2 reads SQIVND (reference sequence). The CDR3 sequence is 12 residues long. The V end lost 7 bases, the J end lost 6 bases, and 9 bases lay between the germline ends. CDR3: CASNGFAGELFF. The CDR3 nucleotides are TGTGCCAGTAACGGGTTTGCCGGGGAGCTGTTTTTT.

The V gene is TRBV7-9, the J gene TRBJ2-5; 7 bases fit TRBD1. V trimming: 5 bases; J trimming: 7 bases; junction bases outside the gene matches: 10. CDR1 and CDR2 (germline): SEHNR, FQNEAQ (reference sequence). The CDR3 totals 14 residues. The CDR3: CASSQDRPFGTQYF. The CDR3 DNA reads as TGTGCCAGCAGCCAGGACAGGCCCTTCGGGACCCAGTACTTC.

This chain uses TRBV7-7 with TRBJ1-5, with D uncertain. Trimming cost V 2 bases and J 6 bases, with 5 bases left between them. The CDR3 has 12 amino acids. Germline lookup yields CDR1 SSHAT and CDR2 FNYEAQ (reference sequence). The CDR3 coding sequence is TGTGCCAGCAGCTTAATATGTCAGCCCCAGCATTTT. This translates into CASSLICQPQHF.

This clone was observed a few times. The rearrangement uses TRBV30 and TRBJ2-1; D remains ambiguous. This CDR3 has 11 residues. V was cut by 4 bases and J by 6 bases, with 7 bases left in between. Germline CDR1 is GTSNPN and CDR2 is SVGIG (reference sequence). CDR3 DNA sequence: TGTGCCTGGACTAGTGCCAATGAGCAGTTCTTC. It specifies CAWTSANEQFF.

The rearrangement joins TRBV6-5 to TRBJ2-3; 7 positions match TRBD1. Germline assignment: CDR1 MNHEY and CDR2 SVGAGI. The CDR3 extends over 15 amino acids. V shed 5 bases and J 2 bases; nucleotides not matched to a gene: 7. CDR3 residues: CASSPTGSITDTQYF. The CDR3 DNA follows: TGTGCCAGCAGTCCGACAGGGAGTATCACAGATACGCAGTATTTT.

The table lists this clone with a few counts. The chain is built from TRBV28 and TRBJ1-6; weak D call: TRBD1 (6 bases). CDR1 MDHEN and CDR2 SYDVKM come from the germline V gene. CDR3 length: 14 residues. V was clipped by 8 bases and J by 5 bases, with 13 bases between them. CDR3 residues: CASLKGGHNSPLHF. The CDR3 DNA sequence: TGTGCCAGCTTAAAAGGGGGTCATAATTCACCCCTCCACTTT.

This chain uses TRBV11-3 with TRBJ2-2, with D perhaps matching TRBD1 (5 bases). Germline V lookup: CDR1 SGHNT, CDR2 YENEEA. Between the trimmed V and J ends, which lost 4 bases and 2 bases, there was a span of 17 bases. The CDR3 runs 17 residues. The CDR3, as DNA: TGTGCCAGCAGCTCCTCGTGGGGCAAACCAAACACCGGGGAGCTGTTTTTT. Amino acids: CASSSSWGKPNTGELFF.

The chain joins TRBV5-8 to TRBJ2-1, with TRBD2 matching 10 bases. The CDR3 is 14 residues long. Per the germline V gene, CDR1 is SGHTS and CDR2 is YDEGEE. Trimming took 5 bases from V and 6 from J; bases not matched to a gene: 5. CDR3 protein: CASRLGLAVNEQFF. CDR3 DNA sequence: TGTGCCAGCAGGTTAGGACTAGCGGTCAATGAGCAGTTCTTC.